This TCR beta chain originates from a study of blood T cells in healthy people across ages. The study, taken as a whole, reports: Diversity estimates from one million T cells were considered underestimates.

Next came a second PCR, run for about 7 to 12 cycles, which used a sample-barcoded 5' primer along with a J-beta primer mix. TCRdb itself ran the 5' RACE reads through MiXCR, one entry per CDR3 protein. The repertoire holds about 730,000 distinct CDR3 sequences, with around 40% as singletons. The junction had 13 bases not matched to a gene; V was cut back by 8 bases and J by 1 base. The CDR3 loop spans 17 amino acids. Per germline, CDR1 LGHNA and CDR2 YSLEER. Worth noting for this clonotype: Its antigen is still unknown.

This TCR was sampled from a woman in her sixties or seventies in good health. The specimen was blood. This chain connects TRBV4-3 to TRBJ2-4, with 8 bases matching TRBD2. DNA for the CDR3: TGCGCCAGCGACCTTCCTCGGGGGGGCGGCGCCAAAAACATTCAGTACTTC. Protein product: CASDLPRGGGAKNIQYF.